These 26 T cell receptor beta chains were all obtained from the same sample, sequenced in a study of control samples from healthy donors and cancer patients. The data were produced by immunoSEQ multiplex PCR, yet TCRdb's version contains in-frame clones alone and is incomplete. The table shows 150,000 or so clones, with about 90% occurring only once. Sample: blood. The receptor source for this set is a woman aged 50 to 60 in good health.

The genes are TRBV7-9 and TRBJ1-1; D not resolved. V lost 5 bases, J lost 10 bases, and 20 bases lay in between. The CDR3 loop spans 14 amino acids. The germline gives CDR1 SEHNR, CDR2 FQNEAQ (reference sequence). The chain's CDR3 is CASSPHGTVPAAFF. The DNA of the CDR3 is TGTGCCAGCAGCCCTCACGGTACAGTCCCTGCAGCTTTCTTT. Together with reference TRBV7-9 and TRBJ1-1, the CDR3 gives the full variable domain: DTGVSQNPRHKITKRGQNVTFRCDPISEHNRLYWYRQTLGQGPEFLTYFQNEAQLEKSRLLSDRFSAERPKGSFSTLEIQRTEQGDSAMYLCASSPHGTVPAAFFGQGTRLTVV.

The chain is built from TRBV3-1 (or the pseudogene TRBV3-2) and TRBJ1-2; D possibly corresponds to TRBD1 (6 bases). CDR3 length: 13 residues. The germline V gene encodes CDR1 LGHDT and CDR2 YNNKEL (reference sequence). Between the trimmed V and J ends, which lost 3 bases and 7 bases, there was a span of 12 bases. In DNA form, the CDR3 reads TGTGCCAGCAGCCATAACCCAGGGGCTGGCTACACCTTC. It codes for CASSHNPGAGYTF.

J is TRBJ2-5 and V is TRBV5-4, with D possibly TRBD2 on 6 matching bases. This CDR3 is 13 amino acids long. With 2 bases removed from V and 3 bases from J, the gap between germline ends came to 8 bases. Germline loops: CDR1 SGHNT, CDR2 YYREEE (reference sequence). Here the CDR3 reads CASSFGGEETQYF. In DNA form, the CDR3 reads TGTGCCAGCAGCTTCGGAGGGGAAGAGACCCAGTACTTC.

This chain joins TRBV28 and TRBJ1-5; D remains ambiguous. The V gene lost 2 bases and the J gene lost 13 bases, with 21 bases spanning the gap. Germline V CDR1 and CDR2: MDHEN, SYDVKM. The length of the CDR3 is 15 residues. The CDR3 region is CASSLPRSASLAQHF. The CDR3 DNA reads as TGTGCCAGCAGTTTACCACGAAGCGCTTCCTTAGCACAGCATTTT. Together with reference TRBV28 and TRBJ1-5, the CDR3 gives the full variable domain: DVKVTQSSRYLVKRTGEKVFLECVQDMDHENMFWYRQDPGLGLRLIYFSYDVKMKEKGDIPEGYSVSREKKERFSLILESASTNQTSMYLCASSLPRSASLAQHFGDGTRLSIL.

CDR3 in amino acids: CASRDGPSGYTF. The DNA of the CDR3 is TGTGCCAGCAGGGACGGCCCTTCGGGCTACACCTTC. The chain is built from TRBV6-5 and TRBJ1-2; no definite D call. V shed 6 bases and J shed 8 bases, with 13 bases lying between them. In germline, CDR1 is MNHEY, CDR2 SVGAGI. This CDR3 has 12 residues.

In its sample, this clone was seen a few times. The chain carries TRBV5-8 and TRBJ1-2; TRBD1 matches 7 bases. Trimming cost V 4 bases and J 3 bases; bases outside gene matches: 9. Germline V gene lookup returns CDR1 SGHTS and CDR2 YDEGEE. The CDR3 covers 15 residues. In DNA, the CDR3 is TGTGCCAGCAGCCAACCCGACAGGGTTTACTATGGCTACACCTTC. Amino acids: CASSQPDRVYYGYTF.

The chain joins TRBV12-3 or TRBV12-4 to TRBJ2-3; the D is unclear. CDR3 size: 12 residues. V dropped 5 bases and J dropped 8 bases, with 11 bases sitting between them. The CDR3 spells CASSQPSVTQYF. The CDR3 DNA reads TGTGCCAGCAGTCAGCCTTCCGTTACGCAGTATTTT.

The chain uses TRBV24-1 and TRBJ1-1, with unresolved D. The length of the CDR3 is 12 residues. The V end lost 6 bases, the J end lost 11 bases, and 15 bases lay between the germline ends. Looked up from germline, CDR1 is KGHDR and CDR2 is SFDVKD. The CDR3 bases are TGTGCCACCAGTCCGGTTTATTGGTGGGCTTTCTTT. This codes for CATSPVYWWAFF.

V gene TRBV16 combines with J gene TRBJ1-1; D possibly corresponds to TRBD1 (5 bases). V dropped 4 bases and J dropped 6 bases, with 18 bases sitting between them. CDR1 and CDR2 from the germline V gene are KGHSY and FQNENV. The CDR3 is 15 residues long. DNA for the CDR3: TGTGCCAGCAGCCCCACTGGCGGGGCAGGTGCTGAAGCTTTCTTT. Its translation: CASSPTGGAGAEAFF.

The CDR3 DNA is TGTGCCAGCAGCTCGACAGGGATTGATGAAAAACTGTTTTTT. Translated: CASSSTGIDEKLFF. The chain uses TRBV6-5 and TRBJ1-4, with TRBD1 identical over 7 bases. Per the germline V gene, CDR1 is MNHEY and CDR2 is SVGAGI. Germline trimming cut 6 bases from V and 6 bases from J; bases unmatched to any gene: 7. The CDR3 is 14 residues long.

The CDR3: CASSKNSGGTPYANTGELFF. The DNA for the CDR3 is TGCGCCAGCAGCAAAAATAGCGGGGGGACTCCTTACGCGAACACCGGGGAGCTGTTTTTT. The chain is built from TRBV5-1 and TRBJ2-2; 10 positions match TRBD2. Germline-derived CDR1 and CDR2 are SGHRS and YFSETQ. CDR3 length equals 20 residues. J was trimmed by 0 bases and V by 4 bases; bases with no gene match: 15.

The chain combines TRBV6-5 with TRBJ1-6; possibly TRBD1 for D (5 bases). CDR1 is MNHEY and CDR2 is SVGAGI in the germline V gene. V was pared by 6 bases and J by 9 bases, with 12 bases between. This CDR3 contains 13 residues. CDR3 DNA sequence: TGTGCCAGCAGGGAGGGGTGGACTTCACCCCTCCACTTT. Translation: CASREGWTSPLHF.

This chain uses TRBV7-9 with TRBJ1-3; D is undetermined. From germline, CDR1 is SEHNR and CDR2 FQNEAQ (reference sequence). The V and J ends lost 3 bases and 4 bases respectively, with 7 bases between them. The CDR3 sequence is 13 residues long. The CDR3 here is CASSFGRGNTIYF. CDR3 nucleotides: TGTGCCAGCAGCTTTGGGCGCGGAAACACCATATATTTT.

As DNA, the CDR3 is TGTGCCATCAGTGATCCGGGACTAGCGGAGCAGTTCTTC. This gives the protein CAISDPGLAEQFF. The V gene is TRBV10-3, the J gene TRBJ2-1; 10 bases match TRBD2. V dropped 3 bases and J dropped 10; count of bases not matched to a gene: 3. CDR3 length equals 13 residues. The germline gives CDR1 ENHRY, CDR2 SYGVKD.

J is TRBJ2-2 and V is TRBV28, with 7 bases aligning to TRBD1. Germline V gives CDR1 MDHEN, CDR2 SYDVKM. Trimming took 4 bases from V and 6 from J; bases not matched to a gene: 8. The CDR3 loop spans 15 amino acids. The CDR3 nucleotides are TGTGCCAGCAGTTCCGGACAGGTAGAGGCCGGGGAGCTGTTTTTT. It encodes CASSSGQVEAGELFF.

The gene calls are TRBV2 and TRBJ1-4, with TRBD1 matching 9 bases. The germline gives CDR1 SNHLY, CDR2 FYNNEI. V lost 7 bases, J lost 8 bases, and 8 bases stayed unmatched. The CDR3 loop spans 14 amino acids. The CDR3 bases are TGTGCCAGCACCCTACAGGGGGCCGGGGAAAAACTGTTTTTT. Its translation is CASTLQGAGEKLFF.

In this sample, this clone turned up once. The chain employs TRBV19 and TRBJ1-1; D not certain. Germline V gives CDR1 LNHDA, CDR2 SQIVND (reference sequence). The V end was cut by 5 bases, the J end by 5 bases, with 15 bases between. The CDR3 is 14 amino acids. The CDR3 coding sequence is TGTGCCAGTAGTTGGGGAAATAAAGGGACTGAAGCTTTCTTT. Translation: CASSWGNKGTEAFF.

The genes are TRBV12-3 or TRBV12-4 and TRBJ1-4; the match to TRBD1 covers 7 bases. The CDR3 loop spans 12 amino acids. Trimming at V came to 5 bases and at J to 12 bases, leaving 6 bases not matched to a gene. In DNA, the CDR3 is TGTGCCAGCAGTCCCGACAGGGTACAACTGTTTTTT. It yields the protein CASSPDRVQLFF.

The chain joins TRBV6-5 to TRBJ2-3; 8 bases align to TRBD2. J lost 5 bases, V lost 7 bases, and 8 bases had no gene match. This CDR3 has 14 residues. Germline V gene lookup returns CDR1 MNHEY and CDR2 SVGAGI. CDR3 protein: CASIAGGGEDTQYF. In nucleotides, the CDR3 is TGTGCCAGCATCGCGGGGGGAGGTGAAGATACGCAGTATTTT.

The chain employs TRBV7-8 and TRBJ1-1; D gene unclear. CDR1 SGHVS and CDR2 FQNEAQ come from the germline V gene. V gave up 1 base and J gave up 1 base, with 7 bases separating them. The CDR3 has 14 amino acids. The DNA for the CDR3 is TGTGCCAGCAGCTTAGGGTCTGGGAACACTGAAGCTTTCTTT. Its protein is CASSLGSGNTEAFF.

The rearrangement joins TRBV2 to TRBJ2-1; possible D gene TRBD2, 5 bases. Looked up from germline, CDR1 is SNHLY and CDR2 is FYNNEI. Trimming took 3 bases from V and 0 from J, leaving 12 bases between them. CDR3 length: 16 amino acids. The CDR3 coding sequence is TGTGCCAGCAGTGAGCCGGACTCGAGCTCCTACAATGAGCAGTTCTTC. It yields the protein CASSEPDSSSYNEQFF.

In DNA, the CDR3 is TGTGCCAGCAGCTCACCAGGGGACACTGAAGCTTTCTTT. Its translation is CASSSPGDTEAFF. V and J are TRBV5-6 and TRBJ1-1; D is perhaps TRBD1 (6 bases). The CDR3 totals 13 residues. Between the trimmed V and J ends, which lost 3 bases and 3 bases, there was a span of 9 bases. Germline values: CDR1 SGHDT, CDR2 YYEEEE.

J is TRBJ1-3 and V is TRBV3-1 (or the pseudogene TRBV3-2); 7 nucleotides match TRBD1. This CDR3 is 15 amino acids long. After removal of 5 bases from V and 3 bases from J, the junction contained 7 bases not matched to a gene. Germline CDR1 reads LGHDT; CDR2 reads YNNKEL (reference sequence). The CDR3: CASSEGQKYGNTIYF. The CDR3 DNA sequence: TGTGCCAGCAGCGAGGGACAGAAATATGGAAACACCATATATTTT.

The rearrangement links TRBV4-1 to TRBJ2-7, with a tentative D call TRBD1 (6 bases). Germline V gene sequence: CDR1 MGHRA, CDR2 YSYEKL. Trimming took off 0 bases at V and 1 base at J, with 10 bases between the two ends. The CDR3 consists of 15 residues. The DNA for the CDR3 is TGCGCCAGCAGCCAAGATGCAGGGGAGTCCTACGAGCAGTACTTC. Residues: CASSQDAGESYEQYF.

The chain uses TRBV7-9 and TRBJ2-3, with no clear D. Germline V lookup: CDR1 SEHNR, CDR2 FQNEAQ (reference sequence). This CDR3 has 15 residues. With 1 base removed from V and 2 bases from J, the gap between germline ends came to 10 bases. The CDR3 DNA is TGTGCCAGCAGCTTAGTGCCTGGGTACACAGATACGCAGTATTTT. Amino acid sequence: CASSLVPGYTDTQYF.

The chain links TRBV12-3 or TRBV12-4 to TRBJ2-1; possible D gene TRBD2, 5 bases. V lost 1 base and J 8 bases, leaving 6 bases between the germline ends. CDR3 size: 12 residues. The CDR3 is CASSLGGDEQFF. In DNA, the CDR3 is TGTGCCAGCAGTTTAGGGGGAGATGAGCAGTTCTTC.